Sequencing of this TCR beta chain was carried out in a study of blood T cells in healthy people across ages. Study observations and caveats: Estimated diversity, derived from one million T cells, was regarded as an underestimate. Observed TCR beta diversity per million T cells went down as age went up. This fall followed a roughly linear course with age. Donor CMV status was unknown, possibly confounding expanded clonotype changes. Naive T cell percentage and TCR beta diversity correlated strongly.

V dropped 6 bases and J dropped 7 bases, with 19 bases sitting between them. CDR3 length: 15 amino acids. CDR1 is MDHEN, CDR2 SYDVKM, per germline. Combining a sample-barcoded 5' primer with a J-beta primer mix, a second PCR ran for about 6 to 12 cycles. TCRdb re-called the 5' RACE reads with MiXCR, one entry per CDR3 protein. The profile shows about a million distinct CDR3 sequences, approximately 50% of them singletons. As concerns this clonotype: The antigen is undetermined.

What was sequenced was blood. This receptor was obtained from a woman aged 55-69 years in good health. J is TRBJ2-1 and V is TRBV28; D may be TRBD1 or TRBD2 (5 bases each). For the CDR3, the DNA is TGTGCCAGCAGCCCACATACGGGGCCTCGTAATGAGCAGTTCTTC. It encodes CASSPHTGPRNEQFF.